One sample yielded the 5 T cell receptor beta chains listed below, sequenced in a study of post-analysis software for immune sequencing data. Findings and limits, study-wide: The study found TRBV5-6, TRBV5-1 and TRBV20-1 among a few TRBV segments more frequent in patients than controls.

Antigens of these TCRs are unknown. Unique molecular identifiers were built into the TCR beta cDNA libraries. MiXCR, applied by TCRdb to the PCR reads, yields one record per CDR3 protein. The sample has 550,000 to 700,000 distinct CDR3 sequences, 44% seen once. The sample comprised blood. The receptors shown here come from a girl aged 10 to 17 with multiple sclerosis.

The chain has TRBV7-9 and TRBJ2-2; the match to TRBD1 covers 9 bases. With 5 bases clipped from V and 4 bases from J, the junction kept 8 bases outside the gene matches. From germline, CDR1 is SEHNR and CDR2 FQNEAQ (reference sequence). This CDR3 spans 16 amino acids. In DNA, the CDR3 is TGTGCCAGCAGCGTCTACCGGGACAGGGTCACCGGGGAGCTGTTTTTT. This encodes CASSVYRDRVTGELFF.

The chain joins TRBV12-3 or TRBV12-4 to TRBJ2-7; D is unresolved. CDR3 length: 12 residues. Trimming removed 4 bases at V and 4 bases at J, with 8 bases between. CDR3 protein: CASSSPRYEQYF. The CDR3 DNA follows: TGTGCCAGCAGTTCCCCCCGATACGAGCAGTACTTC.

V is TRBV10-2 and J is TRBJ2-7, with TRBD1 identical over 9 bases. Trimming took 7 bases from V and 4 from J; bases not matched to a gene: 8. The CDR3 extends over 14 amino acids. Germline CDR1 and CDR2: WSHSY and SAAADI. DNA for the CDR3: TGCGCCAGCAAAACAGGGGGCGCAAGGTACGAGCAGTACTTC. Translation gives CASKTGGARYEQYF.

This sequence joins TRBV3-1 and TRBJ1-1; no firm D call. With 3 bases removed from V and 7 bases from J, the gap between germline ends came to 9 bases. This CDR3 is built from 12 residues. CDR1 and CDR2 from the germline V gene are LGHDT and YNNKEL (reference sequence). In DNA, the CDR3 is TGTGCCAGCAGCCACTCAGCGCGTGAAGCTTTCTTT. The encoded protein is CASSHSAREAFF.

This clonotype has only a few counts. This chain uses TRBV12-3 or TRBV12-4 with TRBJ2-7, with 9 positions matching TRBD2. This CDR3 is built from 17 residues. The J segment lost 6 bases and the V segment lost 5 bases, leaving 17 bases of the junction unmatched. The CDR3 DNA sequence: TGTGCCAGCAGTCTTGGATTAGCGGGAGTAAATACTTTCGAGCAGTACTTC. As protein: CASSLGLAGVNTFEQYF.